This TCR beta chain is from a study of cytomegalovirus exposure and HLA in healthy donors. This clone was counted a few times. The ends were cut back, 2 bases at V and 2 bases at J, with 8 bases in the middle. The CDR3 has 14 residues. CDR1 and CDR2 (germline): MNHEY, SVGAGI. Primers included in the PCR were 60 Vbeta and 13 Jbeta primers. Clones were read by immunoSEQ multiplex PCR, and TCRdb kept only the in-frame ones, dropping some. The sample holds more than 90,000 clones, around 75% seen once. The sample consisted of PBMCs. The chain is built from TRBV6-5 and TRBJ2-3, with no clear D. The receptor was derived from a woman in her 30s in good health and CMV-seronegative. This CDR3 reads CASSYSRNTDTQYF. CDR3 nucleotide sequence: TGTGCCAGCAGTTACAGCCGCAACACAGATACGCAGTATTTT.